Sequencing of this T cell receptor (beta chain) was carried out in a study of tumor-infiltrating lymphocytes in primary liver carcinoma. At the level of the study: Ranging in age from 30 to 69 years, the patients were men and women. Findings of the study overall: Tumor samples exhibited a significantly greater top-250-clone fraction than blood samples (p = 0.039). Tumor-adjacent and tumor-blood pairs overlapped less than tumor region pairs did.

Germline trimming cut 5 bases from V and 4 bases from J; bases unmatched to any gene: 9. This CDR3 has 17 residues. CDR1 is MDHEN, CDR2 SYDVKM, per germline. Starting from 500 ng of total RNA, TCR beta cDNA was produced with a primer in the constant region. Three-round nested multiplex PCR performed with slightly modified ARM-PCR produced the TCR beta libraries. TRBV1-TRBV30 forward primers paired with a C-beta reverse primer were used in the first two PCR rounds, which ran roughly 10 cycles each. TCRdb ran MiXCR on the multiplex PCR reads and lists one entry per CDR3 protein. The data contain around 120,000 distinct CDR3 sequences, around 70% of them singletons. Note on this clonotype: Its target is unknown. Since a much larger clone is just one base distant, this may be a read error.

The study co-extracted DNA and RNA from around 20-30 mg of unsorted bulk tissue. Patients diagnosed with primary liver carcinoma received treatment through surgical resection. The source of this sequence is a woman in her sixties or seventies with primary liver carcinoma and hepatitis B virus infection. Material: tumor-adjacent normal liver tissue. This chain uses TRBV28 with TRBJ2-1; 12 bases fit TRBD2. Written as DNA, the CDR3 is TGTGCCAGCAGTCTCCTAGCGGGAGGGAGGGGATACAATGAGCAGTTCTTC. It is translated as CASSLLAGGRGYNEQFF.